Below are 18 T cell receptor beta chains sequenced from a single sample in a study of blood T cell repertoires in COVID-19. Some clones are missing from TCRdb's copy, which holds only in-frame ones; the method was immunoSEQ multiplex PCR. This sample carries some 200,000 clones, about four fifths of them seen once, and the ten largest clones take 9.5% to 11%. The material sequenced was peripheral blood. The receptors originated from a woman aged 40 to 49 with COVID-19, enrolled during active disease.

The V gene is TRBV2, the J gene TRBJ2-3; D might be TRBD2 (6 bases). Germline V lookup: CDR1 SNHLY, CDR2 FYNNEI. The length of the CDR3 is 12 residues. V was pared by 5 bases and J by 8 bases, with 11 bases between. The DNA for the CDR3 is TGTGCCAGCAGTCTACTAGCATCTACGCAGTATTTT. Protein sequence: CASSLLASTQYF. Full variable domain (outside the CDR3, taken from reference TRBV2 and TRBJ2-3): EPEVTQTPSHQVTQMGQEVILRCVPISNHLYFYWYRQILGQKVEFLVSFYNNEISEKSEIFDDQFSVERPDGSNFTLKIRSTKLEDSAMYFCASSLLASTQYFGPGTRLTVL.

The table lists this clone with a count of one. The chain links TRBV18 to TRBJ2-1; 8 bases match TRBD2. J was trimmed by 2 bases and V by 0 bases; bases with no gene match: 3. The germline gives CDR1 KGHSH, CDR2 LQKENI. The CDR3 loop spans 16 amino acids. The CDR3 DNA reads TGTGCCAGCTCACCACCACTAGCGGTAGCCTACAATGAGCAGTTCTTC. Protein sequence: CASSPPLAVAYNEQFF.

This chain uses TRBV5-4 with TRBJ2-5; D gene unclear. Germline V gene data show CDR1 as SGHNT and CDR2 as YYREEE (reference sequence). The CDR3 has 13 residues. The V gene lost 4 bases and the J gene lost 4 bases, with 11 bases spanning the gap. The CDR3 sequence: CASSRSERETQYF. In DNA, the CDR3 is TGTGCCAGCAGCCGATCAGAAAGAGAGACCCAGTACTTC.

CDR3 residues: CASSLMGTSTGELFF. The DNA for the CDR3 is TGTGCCAGCAGCTTAATGGGGACTAGCACCGGGGAGCTGTTTTTT. The chain employs TRBV7-9 and TRBJ2-2; 8 bases are a match to TRBD2. Losses at the gene ends were 2 bases for V and 4 bases for J; bases not matched to a gene: 3. This CDR3 contains 15 residues. In germline, CDR1 is SEHNR, CDR2 FQNEAQ (reference sequence).

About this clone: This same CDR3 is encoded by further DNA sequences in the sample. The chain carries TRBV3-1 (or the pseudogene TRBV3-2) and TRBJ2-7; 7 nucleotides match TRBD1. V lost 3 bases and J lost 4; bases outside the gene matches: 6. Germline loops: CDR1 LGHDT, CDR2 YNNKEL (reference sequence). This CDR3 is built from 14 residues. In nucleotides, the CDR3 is TGTGCCAGCAGCCAGGTGGGACAGCCGTACGAGCAGTACGTC. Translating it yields CASSQVGQPYEQYV.

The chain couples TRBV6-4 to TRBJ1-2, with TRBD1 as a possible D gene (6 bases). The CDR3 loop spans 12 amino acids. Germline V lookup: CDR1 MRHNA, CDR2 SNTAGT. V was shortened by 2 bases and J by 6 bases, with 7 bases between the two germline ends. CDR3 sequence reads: CASSDRGNGYTF. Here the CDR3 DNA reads TGTGCCAGCAGTGACAGGGGGAATGGCTACACCTTC.

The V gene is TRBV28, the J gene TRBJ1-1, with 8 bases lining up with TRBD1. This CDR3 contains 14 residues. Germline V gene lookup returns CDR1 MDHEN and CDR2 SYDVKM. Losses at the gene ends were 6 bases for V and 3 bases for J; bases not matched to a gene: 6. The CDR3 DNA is TGTGCCAGCAGCCCGGACAGGGCGGACACTGAAGCTTTCTTT. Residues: CASSPDRADTEAFF. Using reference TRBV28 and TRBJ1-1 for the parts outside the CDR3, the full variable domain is DVKVTQSSRYLVKRTGEKVFLECVQDMDHENMFWYRQDPGLGLRLIYFSYDVKMKEKGDIPEGYSVSREKKERFSLILESASTNQTSMYLCASSPDRADTEAFFGQGTRLTVV.

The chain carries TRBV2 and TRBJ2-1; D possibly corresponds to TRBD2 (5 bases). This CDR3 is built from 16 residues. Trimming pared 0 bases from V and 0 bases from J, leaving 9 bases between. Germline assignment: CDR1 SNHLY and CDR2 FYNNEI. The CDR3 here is CASSEAEVFSYNEQFF. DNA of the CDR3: TGTGCCAGCAGTGAAGCGGAGGTCTTCTCCTACAATGAGCAGTTCTTC.

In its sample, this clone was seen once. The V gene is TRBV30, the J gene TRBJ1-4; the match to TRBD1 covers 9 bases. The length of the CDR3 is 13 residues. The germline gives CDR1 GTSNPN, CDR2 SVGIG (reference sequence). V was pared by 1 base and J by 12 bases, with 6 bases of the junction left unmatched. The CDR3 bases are TGTGCCTGGAGTGGGGACAGGGCGGAAGAACTGTTTTTT. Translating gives CAWSGDRAEELFF.

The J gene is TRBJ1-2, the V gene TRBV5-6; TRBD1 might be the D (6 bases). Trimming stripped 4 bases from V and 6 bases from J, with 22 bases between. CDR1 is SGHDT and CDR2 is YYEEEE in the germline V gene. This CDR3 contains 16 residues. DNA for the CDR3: TGTGCCAGCAGCCCCGAGCTGGGCACAGGGTCGGATGGCTACACCTTC. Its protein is CASSPELGTGSDGYTF.

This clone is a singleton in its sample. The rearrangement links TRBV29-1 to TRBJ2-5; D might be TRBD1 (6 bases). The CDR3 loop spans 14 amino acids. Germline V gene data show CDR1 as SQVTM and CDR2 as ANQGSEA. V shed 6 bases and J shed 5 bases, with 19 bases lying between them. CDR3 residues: CSVDSVRGGETQYF. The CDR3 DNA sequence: TGCAGCGTCGACTCAGTCAGGGGCGGGGAGACCCAGTACTTC.

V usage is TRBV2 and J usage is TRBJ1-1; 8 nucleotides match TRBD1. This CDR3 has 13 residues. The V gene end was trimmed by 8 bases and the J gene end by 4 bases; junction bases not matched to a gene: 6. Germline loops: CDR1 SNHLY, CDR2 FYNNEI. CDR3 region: CASQDRGGTEAFF. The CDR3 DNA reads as TGTGCCAGCCAAGACAGGGGTGGCACTGAAGCTTTCTTT.

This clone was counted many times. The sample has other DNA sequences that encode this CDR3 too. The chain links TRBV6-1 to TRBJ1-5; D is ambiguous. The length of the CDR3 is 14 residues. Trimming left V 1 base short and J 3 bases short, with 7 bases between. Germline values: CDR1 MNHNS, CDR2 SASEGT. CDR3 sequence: CASSEGQNNQPQHF. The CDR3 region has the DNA TGTGCCAGCAGTGAAGGCCAGAACAATCAGCCCCAGCATTTT.

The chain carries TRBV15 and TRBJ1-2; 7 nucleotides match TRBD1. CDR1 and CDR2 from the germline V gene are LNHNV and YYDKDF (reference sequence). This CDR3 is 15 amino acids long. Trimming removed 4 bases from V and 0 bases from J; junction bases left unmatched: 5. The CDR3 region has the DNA TGTGCCACCAGCACCCGGACAGGAACTAACTATGGCTACACCTTC. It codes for CATSTRTGTNYGYTF.

The CDR3 DNA follows: TGTGCCAGCAGTTTTAGCAATGAGCAGTTCTTC. Its protein is CASSFSNEQFF. This chain links TRBV12-3 or TRBV12-4 with TRBJ2-1; D call uncertain. V lost 3 bases and J 6 bases, leaving 3 bases between the germline ends. The CDR3 is 11 residues long.

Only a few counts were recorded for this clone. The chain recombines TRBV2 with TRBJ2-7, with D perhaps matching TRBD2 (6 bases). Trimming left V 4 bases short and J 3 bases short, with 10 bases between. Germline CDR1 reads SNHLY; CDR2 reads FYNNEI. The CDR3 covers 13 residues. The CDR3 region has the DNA TGTGCCAGCAGTGGGGTTAGCGGCTACGAGCAGTACTTC. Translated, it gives CASSGVSGYEQYF.

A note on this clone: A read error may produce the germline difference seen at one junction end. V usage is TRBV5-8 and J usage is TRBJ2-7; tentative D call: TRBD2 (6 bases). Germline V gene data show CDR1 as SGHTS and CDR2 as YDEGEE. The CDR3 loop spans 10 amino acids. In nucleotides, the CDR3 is TGTGCCACGCGGAGGAGTGGACTAACGTTC. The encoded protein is CATRRSGLTF. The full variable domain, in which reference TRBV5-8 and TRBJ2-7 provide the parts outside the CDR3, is EAGVTQSPTHLIKTRGQQATLRCSPISGHTSVYWYQQALGLGLQFLLWYDEGEERNRGNFPPRFSGRQFPNYSSELNVNALELEDSALYLCATRRSGLTFGPGTRLTVT.

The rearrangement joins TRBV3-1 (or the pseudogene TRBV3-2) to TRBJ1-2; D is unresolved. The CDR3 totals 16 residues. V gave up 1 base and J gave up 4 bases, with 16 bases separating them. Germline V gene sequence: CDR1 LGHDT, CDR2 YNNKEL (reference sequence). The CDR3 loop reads CASSQVSPAGVYGYTF. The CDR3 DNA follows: TGTGCCAGCAGCCAAGTTTCCCCGGCGGGAGTCTATGGCTACACCTTC.